This T cell receptor (beta chain) is from a study of TIL therapy for anti-PD-1-resistant metastatic lung cancer. In the study overall: Tumors had a median PD-L1 proportion score of about 6.6%. Tumors carried a median roughly 1.6 non-synonymous mutations per megabase. Study observations and caveats: This highly selected cohort may not generalize to typical lung cancer patients.

Specified time point: pre-treatment sample, taken before nivolumab and TIL therapy. Tumor tissue came from excised metastases, mostly pleural nodules or supraclavicular lymph nodes. Patients were adults with stage 4 NSCLC. This was the immunoSEQ v3 assay. Method: immunoSEQ multiplex PCR; TCRdb's copy keeps in-frame clones and lacks some. The sample yields tens of thousands of clones, 70% to 85% seen once. About this clone: Its specificity is unknown.

Trimming at V came to 6 bases and at J to 3 bases, leaving 8 bases not matched to a gene. This CDR3 is built from 17 residues. Looked up from germline, CDR1 is MNHEY and CDR2 is SMNVEV (reference sequence). The receptor's source is a person between 30 and 79 years old with non-small cell lung cancer. The rearrangement uses TRBV27 and TRBJ2-3; 14 bases are a match to TRBD2. Sequencing used tumor tissue, obtained at baseline. Here the CDR3 DNA reads TGTGCCAGCAGAGCGACTAGCGGGAGGGCCCGGACAGATACGCAGTATTTT. It is translated as CASRATSGRARTDTQYF.